The present entry profiles one T cell receptor beta chain with its context. Its antigen is as yet unknown. This record belongs to a study of T-cell memory formation after mild COVID-19. A 5'RACE reaction primed in the constant segment made cDNA libraries of TCR alpha and TCR beta, and these carried sample barcodes and UMIs. In TCRdb, the 5' RACE reads were re-called with MiXCR into one record per CDR3 protein. The data contain about 350,000 distinct CDR3 sequences, roughly an eighth of them seen just once; the ten biggest clones take up 20% to 25%. The study, taken as a whole, reports: There were some responding clones in pre-infection memory, which suggested that cross-reactive memory had joined.

The material sequenced was PBMCs or a T cell subset sorted from them (not recorded which). This sequence was found in a man aged 18 to 29 who had mild COVID-19 (a few samples of this study predate the infection). Cell type and time point are not known.

The CDR3 coding sequence is TGTGCCATCTCGAGGACAGGCAACACTGAAGCTTTCTTT. Translation: CAISRTGNTEAFF. The chain joins TRBV10-3 to TRBJ1-1; 7 bases map to TRBD1. J lost 2 bases, V lost 8 bases, and 5 bases had no gene match. CDR1 is ENHRY, CDR2 SYGVKD, per germline. The CDR3 sequence is 13 residues long.